The 9 T cell receptor beta chains given below trace back to one sample, sequenced in a study of T cell responses to AZD1222 COVID-19 vaccine. Profiled with immunoSEQ multiplex PCR; TCRdb holds only in-frame clones, not every one. The sample contains around 150,000 clones, roughly 90% of which appear only once. The input for sequencing was peripheral blood, taken 28 days after the second AZD1222 dose. The receptors derive from an adult who received the AZD1222 COVID-19 vaccine.

J is TRBJ1-1 and V is TRBV6-5; TRBD1 is a possible D gene (6 bases). Germline V lookup: CDR1 MNHEY, CDR2 SVGAGI. CDR3 length: 16 amino acids. The V end lost 1 base, the J end lost 0 bases, and 12 bases lay between the germline ends. The CDR3 spells CASSYFRGFMNTEAFF. As DNA, the CDR3 is TGTGCCAGCAGTTACTTCAGGGGCTTTATGAACACTGAAGCTTTCTTT.

The chain recombines TRBV15 with TRBJ1-1; D call uncertain. Trimming shortened V by 0 bases and J by 3 bases, and 8 bases separated the two germline ends. Germline V gene lookup returns CDR1 LNHNV and CDR2 YYDKDF (reference sequence). The CDR3 consists of 14 residues. The CDR3 reads CATSRDPGHTEAFF. Written as DNA, the CDR3 is TGTGCCACCAGCAGAGATCCAGGTCACACTGAAGCTTTCTTT.

The rearrangement links TRBV30 to TRBJ1-6; D perhaps matches TRBD1 (6 bases). The CDR3 length is 13 residues. CDR1 is GTSNPN, CDR2 SVGIG, per germline (reference sequence). CDR3 nucleotide sequence: TGTGCGAGGACCGGACCTCAAGGGGGGCCCCTCCACTTT. The encoded protein is CARTGPQGGPLHF.

This clone was recorded only once. The chain carries TRBV28 and TRBJ2-1; 7 bases align to TRBD2. J lost 2 bases, V lost 7 bases, and 5 bases had no gene match. Per germline, CDR1 MDHEN and CDR2 SYDVKM. The CDR3 length is 14 residues. CDR3 DNA sequence: TGTGCCAGCATTGCTAGCGGTACCTACAATGAGCAGTTCTTC. This gives the protein CASIASGTYNEQFF.

CDR3 bases: TGTGCCAGCAGGCCTAGCGGGAGCTCCTACAATGAGCAGTTCTTC. It specifies CASRPSGSSYNEQFF. The V and J genes are TRBV7-9 and TRBJ2-1; TRBD2 agrees at 10 bases. V lost 6 bases to trimming and J lost 0 bases; unmatched junction nucleotides: 2. In germline, CDR1 is SEHNR, CDR2 FQNEAQ (reference sequence). This CDR3 spans 15 amino acids. Full variable domain (missing parts from reference TRBV7-9 and TRBJ2-1): DTGVSQNPRHKITKRGQNVTFRCDPISEHNRLYWYRQTLGQGPEFLTYFQNEAQLEKSRLLSDRFSAERPKGSFSTLEIQRTEQGDSAMYLCASRPSGSSYNEQFFGPGTRLTVL.

The rearrangement joins TRBV3-1 (or the pseudogene TRBV3-2) to TRBJ2-7; TRBD1 is a possible D gene (6 bases). CDR1 is LGHDT, CDR2 YNNKEL, per germline (reference sequence). The length of the CDR3 is 14 residues. Trimming took 1 base from V and 5 from J, leaving 12 bases between them. DNA for the CDR3: TGTGCCAGCAGCCAAGGGCAGGGGACGAACGAGCAGTACTTC. Encoded protein: CASSQGQGTNEQYF.

The V gene is TRBV15, the J gene TRBJ1-1; D is possibly TRBD1 (6 bases). V lost 3 bases and J 3 bases, leaving 14 bases between the germline ends. The CDR3 has 15 residues. The V gene's germline CDR1 is LNHNV and CDR2 YYDKDF (reference sequence). CDR3 amino acids: CATSRGAASHTEAFF. DNA for the CDR3: TGTGCCACCAGCAGGGGGGCCGCATCCCACACTGAAGCTTTCTTT.

This chain uses TRBV27 with TRBJ1-2, with TRBD1 identical over 7 bases. V was pared by 3 bases and J by 6 bases, with 10 bases of the junction left unmatched. The CDR3 totals 15 residues. Germline V gene data show CDR1 as MNHEY and CDR2 as SMNVEV (reference sequence). The CDR3 bases are TGTGCCAGCAGTTTCTCCTCGACAGGGATCAATGGCTACACCTTC. It codes for CASSFSSTGINGYTF.

V is TRBV6-5 and J is TRBJ1-4, with 9 bases lining up with TRBD1. Germline CDR1 is MNHEY and CDR2 is SVGAGI. The CDR3 extends over 15 amino acids. The ends lost 5 bases at V and 7 bases at J; junction bases unmatched: 8. CDR3 in DNA: TGTGCCAGCAGTCACCGGGACAGGGAGGGTGAAAAACTGTTTTTT. It encodes CASSHRDREGEKLFF.